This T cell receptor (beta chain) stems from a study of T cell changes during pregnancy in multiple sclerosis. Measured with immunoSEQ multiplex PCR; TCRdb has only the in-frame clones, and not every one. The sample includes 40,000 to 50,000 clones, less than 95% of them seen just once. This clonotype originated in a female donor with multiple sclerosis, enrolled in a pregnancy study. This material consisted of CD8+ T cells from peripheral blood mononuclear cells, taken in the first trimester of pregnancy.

The CDR3 nucleotides read TGTGCCATAGAATCCGGAAACACCATATATTTT. Protein: CAIESGNTIYF. J is TRBJ1-3 and V is TRBV7-2; no definite D call. The germline V gene has CDR1 SGHTA and CDR2 FQGNSA. CDR3 size: 11 residues. V lost 10 bases and J lost 4, with 8 bases in between.